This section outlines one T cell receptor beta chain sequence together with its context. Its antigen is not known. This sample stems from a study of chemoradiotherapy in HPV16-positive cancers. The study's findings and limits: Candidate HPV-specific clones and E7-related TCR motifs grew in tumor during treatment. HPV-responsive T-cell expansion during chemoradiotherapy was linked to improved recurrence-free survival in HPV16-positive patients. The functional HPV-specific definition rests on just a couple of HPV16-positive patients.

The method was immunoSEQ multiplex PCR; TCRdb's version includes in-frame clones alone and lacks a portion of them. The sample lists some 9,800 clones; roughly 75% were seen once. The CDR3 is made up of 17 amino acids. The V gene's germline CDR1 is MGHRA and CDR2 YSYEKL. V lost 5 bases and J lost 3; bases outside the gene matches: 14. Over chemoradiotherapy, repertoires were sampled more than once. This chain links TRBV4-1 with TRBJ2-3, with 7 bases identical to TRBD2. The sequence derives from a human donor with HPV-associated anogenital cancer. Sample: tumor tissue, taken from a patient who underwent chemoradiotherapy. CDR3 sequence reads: CASSGLAGLGVTDTQYF. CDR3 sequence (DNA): TGCGCCAGCAGCGGTTTAGCGGGCCTGGGGGTTACAGATACGCAGTATTTT.